The 7 T cell receptor beta chains below come from one sample, sequenced in a study of T cells in tumors and immune-related adverse events (dated by TCRdb to 2020 to 2023). The library was prepared using the immunoSEQ multiplex PCR assay. The table was pulled from immuneACCESS by TCRdb, which kept in-frame rearrangements only. Such tables lose some clones; where checked, under half of the loss comes from unresolved V genes, and the rest has no known cause. Here the sample has about 22,000 clones; under 95% occur a single time. Around 1.3% of the sample belongs to the ten largest clones. This sample's treatment or condition label indicates: nivolumab (PD-1 blockade) given before sampling. The sample here was lymph node tissue, taken from a patient treated with anti-PD-1 therapy. All receptors come from a female donor with metastatic renal cell carcinoma.

The V and J genes are TRBV4-2 and TRBJ1-6; D may be TRBD1 (6 bases). The CDR3 consists of 19 residues. Germline CDR1 and CDR2: LGHNA and YNFKEQ. V was trimmed by 0 bases and J by 0 bases, leaving 15 bases between them. This CDR3 reads CASSQDLGQPSSYNSPLHF. The CDR3 nucleotides are TGTGCCAGCAGCCAAGATTTAGGACAGCCGAGCTCCTATAATTCACCCCTCCACTTT.

This clone was observed a single time. This rearrangement joins TRBV30 to TRBJ2-5; 10 nucleotides match TRBD2. This CDR3 contains 17 residues. The V segment lost 0 bases and the J segment 3 bases; nucleotides outside the gene matches: 10. The germline CDR1 and CDR2 sequences are GTSNPN and SVGIG (reference sequence). The CDR3 DNA follows: TGTGCCTGGAGTGTAGGGTATAGCGGGAGGAGGGAAGAGACCCAGTACTTC. The encoded protein is CAWSVGYSGRREETQYF.

V is TRBV5-4 and J is TRBJ1-3; a possible D gene is TRBD1 (5 bases). V shed 0 bases and J shed 2 bases, with 12 bases lying between them. Germline V gene data show CDR1 as SGHNT and CDR2 as YYREEE (reference sequence). This CDR3 contains 16 residues. In DNA form, the CDR3 reads TGTGCCAGCAGCTTGGTCGGTCAGGGTACTGGAAACACCATATATTTT. Amino acid sequence: CASSLVGQGTGNTIYF.

This chain links TRBV20-1 with TRBJ1-2, with D possibly TRBD1 on 6 matching bases. The V end was cut by 5 bases, the J end by 13 bases, with 14 bases between. Germline V lookup: CDR1 DFQATT, CDR2 SNEGSKA (reference sequence). The CDR3 runs to 10 residues. The CDR3 spells CSAEQGSGTF. The CDR3 DNA sequence: TGCAGTGCTGAACAGGGTTCGGGCACCTTC.

CDR3 sequence (DNA): TGTGCCATCAGTGAACTAGCGGGAGTTATCAATGAGCAGTTCTTC. Its protein is CAISELAGVINEQFF. The chain is built from TRBV10-3 and TRBJ2-1, with 11 positions matching TRBD2. The germline V gene encodes CDR1 ENHRY and CDR2 SYGVKD. The CDR3 length is 15 residues. J was trimmed by 6 bases and V by 3 bases; bases with no gene match: 4.

The V and J genes are TRBV11-2 and TRBJ2-7; D perhaps matches TRBD2 (6 bases). Germline CDR1 and CDR2: SGHAT and FQNNGV. CDR3 length: 15 residues. V shed 5 bases and J shed 2 bases, with 16 bases lying between them. CDR3 nucleotides: TGTGCCAGCAGCCCCGGGACTCACCTCCCCTACGAGCAGTACTTC. It is translated as CASSPGTHLPYEQYF.

V gene TRBV6-6 combines with J gene TRBJ1-5, with D possibly being TRBD1 (5 bases). The CDR3 runs 15 residues. With 6 bases removed from V and 6 bases from J, the gap between germline ends came to 18 bases. Germline V lookup: CDR1 MNHNY, CDR2 SVGAGI (reference sequence). The CDR3 sequence: CASSPPGTASQPQHF. The CDR3 DNA is TGTGCCAGCAGCCCCCCCGGGACGGCTAGTCAGCCCCAGCATTTT.